This T cell receptor (beta chain) was captured in a study of shared clonotypes between healthy human individuals. Study-wide findings and caveats: The represented genetic and exposure-history diversity was limited by the small number of donors.

About this clone itself: Antigen unknown.

The CDR3 is made up of 12 amino acids. The germline V gene has CDR1 MNHEY and CDR2 SMNVEV (reference sequence). V was trimmed by 8 bases and J by 2 bases, leaving 7 bases between them. Replicate sorted-subset PCRs were loaded with roughly 200 ng DNA, about 31,000 T cell genomes. Clones were read by immunoSEQ multiplex PCR, and TCRdb kept only the in-frame ones, dropping some. The sample holds 800,000 or so clones, roughly 96% seen once. Terminally differentiated effector memory CD45RA+ cells were left out of the naive CD8 fraction, which was CD45RO-negative and positively selected for CCR7. Nashville, Tennessee was home to all donors, each a Caucasian adult.

The origin of this receptor is a man aged 25-45 years in good health. Material: naive CD8+ T cells sorted from blood. The genes are TRBV27 and TRBJ1-5; D not resolved. CDR3 sequence: CASGWGNQPQHF. CDR3 DNA sequence: TGTGCCAGCGGATGGGGCAATCAGCCCCAGCATTTT.